Below, one T cell receptor beta chain is given with its context. The antigen is undetermined. The data were obtained in a study of cytomegalovirus exposure and HLA in healthy donors. Study details: In an earlier analysis, 95 million to 140 million unique TCR beta sequences were found from 150 million to 200 million T cells. Study conclusions and caveats: Later analysis found that TCR beta chains associated with HLA were more clonally expanded than other, equally common chains.

V gave up 4 bases and J gave up 4 bases, with 13 bases separating them. The CDR3 is 14 residues long. Germline V CDR1 and CDR2: SGHTA, FQGNSA. Use of 60 Vbeta and 13 Jbeta primers characterized the PCR. Libraries were prepared by immunoSEQ multiplex PCR; TCRdb keeps only in-frame clonotypes and omits some of them. Altogether fewer than 200,000 clones are present, around 78% being singletons, with the ten largest covering around 0.71%. The clonotype originates from a female donor in good health and CMV-seronegative. Sequencing was carried out using PBMCs. V gene TRBV7-2 combines with J gene TRBJ1-2, with a tentative D call TRBD1 (5 bases). The DNA of the CDR3 is TGTGCCAGCAGCTCCGAGGTTAGGGGCTATGGCTACACCTTC. The encoded protein is CASSSEVRGYGYTF.